Many counts were recorded for the clone carrying this TCR beta chain. Its antigen remains unknown. This CDR3 comprises 14 residues. V was trimmed by 0 bases and J by 2 bases, leaving 7 bases between them. CDR1 is SGDLS and CDR2 is YYNGEE in the germline V gene. The TCRbeta library incorporated unique molecular identifiers. TCRdb reprocessed the PCR reads with MiXCR, giving one entry per CDR3 protein. The table has over 150,000 distinct CDR3 sequences, approximately 6.9% seen once. This specimen comes from a study of T-cell reconstitution after alpha-beta-depleted transplantation in children. Findings of the study overall: It was reported that alpha-beta T cells came from several hundred expanded graft clones (about two months after transplant).

The TCR sequence derives from a boy aged 2-15 years with acute lymphoblastic leukemia, due to receive a stem cell transplant. The specimen was PBMCs, collected before TCRalphabeta/CD19-depleted stem cell transplant. This rearrangement joins TRBV9 to TRBJ2-3, with D possibly TRBD2 on 5 matching bases. The CDR3 DNA sequence: TGTGCCAGCAGCGTAGCCGGGAACACAGATACGCAGTATTTT. It specifies CASSVAGNTDTQYF.